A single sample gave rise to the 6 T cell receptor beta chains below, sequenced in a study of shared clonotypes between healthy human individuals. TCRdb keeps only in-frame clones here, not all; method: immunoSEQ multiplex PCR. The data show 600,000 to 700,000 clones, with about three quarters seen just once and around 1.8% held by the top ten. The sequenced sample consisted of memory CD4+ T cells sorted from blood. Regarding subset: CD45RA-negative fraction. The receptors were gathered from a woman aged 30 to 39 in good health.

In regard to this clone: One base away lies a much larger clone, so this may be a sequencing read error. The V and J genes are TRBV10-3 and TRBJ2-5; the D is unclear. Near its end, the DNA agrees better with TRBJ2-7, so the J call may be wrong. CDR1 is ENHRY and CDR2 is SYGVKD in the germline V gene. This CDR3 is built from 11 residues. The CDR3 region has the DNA TGTGCCATCAGTGAAGGGTACGAGCAGTACTTC. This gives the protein CAISEGYEQYF.

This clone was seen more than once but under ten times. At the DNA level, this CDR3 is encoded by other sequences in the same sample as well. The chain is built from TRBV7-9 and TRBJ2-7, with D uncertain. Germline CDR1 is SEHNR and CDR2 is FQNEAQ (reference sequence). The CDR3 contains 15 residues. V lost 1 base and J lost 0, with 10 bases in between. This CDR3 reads CASSLGASSSYEQYF. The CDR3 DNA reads TGTGCCAGCAGCTTAGGGGCCAGTAGCTCCTACGAGCAGTACTTC. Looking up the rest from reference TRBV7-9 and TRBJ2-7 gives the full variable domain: DTGVSQNPRHKITKRGQNVTFRCDPISEHNRLYWYRQTLGQGPEFLTYFQNEAQLEKSRLLSDRFSAERPKGSFSTLEIQRTEQGDSAMYLCASSLGASSSYEQYFGPGTRLTVT.

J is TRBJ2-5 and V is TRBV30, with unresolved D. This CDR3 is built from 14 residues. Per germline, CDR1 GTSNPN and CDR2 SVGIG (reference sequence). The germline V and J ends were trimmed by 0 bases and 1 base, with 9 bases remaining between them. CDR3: CAWSVRSSQETQYF. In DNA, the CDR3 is TGTGCCTGGAGTGTACGGTCGTCCCAAGAGACCCAGTACTTC.

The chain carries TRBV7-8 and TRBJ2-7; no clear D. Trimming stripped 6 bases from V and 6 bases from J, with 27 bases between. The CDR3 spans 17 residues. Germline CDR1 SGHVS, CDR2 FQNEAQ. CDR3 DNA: TGTGCCAGCAGTCACAATCACGCCCACTGGGAAGGCACCGAGCAGTACTTC. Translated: CASSHNHAHWEGTEQYF.

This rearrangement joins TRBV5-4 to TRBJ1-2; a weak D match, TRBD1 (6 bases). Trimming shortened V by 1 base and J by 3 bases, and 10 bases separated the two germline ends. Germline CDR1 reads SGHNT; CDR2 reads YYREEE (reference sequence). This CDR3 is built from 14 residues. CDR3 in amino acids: CASSLYRDYYGYTF. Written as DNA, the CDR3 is TGTGCCAGCAGCTTGTACAGGGACTACTATGGCTACACCTTC.

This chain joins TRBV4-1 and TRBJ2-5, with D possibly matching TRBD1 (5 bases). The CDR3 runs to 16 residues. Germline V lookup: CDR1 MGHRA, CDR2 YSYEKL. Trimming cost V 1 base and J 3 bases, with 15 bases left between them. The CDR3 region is CASSQGRGADKETQYF. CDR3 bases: TGCGCCAGCAGCCAAGGAAGGGGCGCCGACAAAGAGACCCAGTACTTC.